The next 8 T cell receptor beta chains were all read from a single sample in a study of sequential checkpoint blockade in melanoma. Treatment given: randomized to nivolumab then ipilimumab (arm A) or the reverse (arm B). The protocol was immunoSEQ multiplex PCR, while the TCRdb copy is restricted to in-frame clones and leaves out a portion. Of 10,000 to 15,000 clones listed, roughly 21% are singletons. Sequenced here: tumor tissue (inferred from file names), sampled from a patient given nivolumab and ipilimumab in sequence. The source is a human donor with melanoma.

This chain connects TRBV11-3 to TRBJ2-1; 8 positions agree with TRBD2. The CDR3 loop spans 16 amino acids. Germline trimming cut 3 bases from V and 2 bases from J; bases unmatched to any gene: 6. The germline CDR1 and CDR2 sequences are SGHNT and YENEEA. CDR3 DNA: TGTGCCAGCAGCTTGGGGGTTAGCGGGACCTACAATGAGCAGTTCTTC. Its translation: CASSLGVSGTYNEQFF.

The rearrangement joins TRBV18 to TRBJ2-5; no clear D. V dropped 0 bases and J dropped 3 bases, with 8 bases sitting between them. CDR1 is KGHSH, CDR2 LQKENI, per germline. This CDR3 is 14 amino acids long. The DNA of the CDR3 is TGTGCCAGCTCACCACCGATGGGGAAAGAGACCCAGTACTTC. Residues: CASSPPMGKETQYF.

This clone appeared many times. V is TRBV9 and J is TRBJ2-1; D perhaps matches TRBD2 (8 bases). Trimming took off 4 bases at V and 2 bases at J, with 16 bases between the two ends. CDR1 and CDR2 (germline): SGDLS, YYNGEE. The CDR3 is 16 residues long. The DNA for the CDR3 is TGTGCCAGCAGCCCGCCGGGGGGGACAGCCTACAATGAGCAGTTCTTC. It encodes CASSPPGGTAYNEQFF.

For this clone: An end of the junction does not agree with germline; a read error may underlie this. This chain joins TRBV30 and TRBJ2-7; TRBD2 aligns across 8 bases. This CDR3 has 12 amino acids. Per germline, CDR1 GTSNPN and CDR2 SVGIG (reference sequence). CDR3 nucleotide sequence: TGTGCCTGGATTCCGTTAGCGGGACCGCTCCTTTTC. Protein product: CAWIPLAGPLLF.

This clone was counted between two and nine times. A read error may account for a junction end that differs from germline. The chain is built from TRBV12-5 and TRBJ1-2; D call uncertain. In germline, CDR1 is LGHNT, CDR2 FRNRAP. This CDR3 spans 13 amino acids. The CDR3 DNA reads TGTGCCAGTGGGATCCCGGAGGACTATGGCTACACCTTC. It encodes CASGIPEDYGYTF.

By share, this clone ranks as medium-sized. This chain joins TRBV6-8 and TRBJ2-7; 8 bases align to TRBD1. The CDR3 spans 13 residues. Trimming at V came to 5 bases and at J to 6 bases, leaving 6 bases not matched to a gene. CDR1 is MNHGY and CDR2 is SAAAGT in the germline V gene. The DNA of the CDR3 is TGTGCCAGCAGTATCCGGACAGGGAGCGAGCAGTACTTC. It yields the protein CASSIRTGSEQYF.

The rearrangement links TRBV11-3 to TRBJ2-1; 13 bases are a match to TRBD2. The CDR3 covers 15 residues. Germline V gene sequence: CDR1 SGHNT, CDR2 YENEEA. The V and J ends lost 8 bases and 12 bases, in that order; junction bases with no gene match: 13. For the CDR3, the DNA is TGTGCCAGCTCTGCTCTCGGGACTAGCGGGACCAGGCAGTTCTTC. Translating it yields CASSALGTSGTRQFF.

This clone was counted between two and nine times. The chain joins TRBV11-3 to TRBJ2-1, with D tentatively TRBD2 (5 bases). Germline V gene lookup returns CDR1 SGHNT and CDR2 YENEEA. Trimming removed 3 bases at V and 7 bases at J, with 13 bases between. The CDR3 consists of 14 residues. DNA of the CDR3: TGTGCCAGCAGCTTCGGTGGGAGTGGAAATGAGCAGTTCTTC. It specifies CASSFGGSGNEQFF.